Presented here are 8 T cell receptor beta chains from one specimen sequenced in a study of cytomegalovirus exposure and HLA in healthy donors. Vbeta (60) and Jbeta (13) primers were used in the PCR. Here immunoSEQ multiplex PCR was the method, and the copy in TCRdb shows in-frame clones only, minus some. Of 200,000 to 250,000 clones listed, 80% to 90% are singletons. The sequenced sample consisted of PBMCs. Source of these receptors: a girl aged 2-10 years in good health and CMV-seronegative.

The V and J genes are TRBV5-1 and TRBJ2-1; 9 nucleotides agree with TRBD1. This CDR3 has 13 residues. Trimming took 4 bases from V and 7 from J; bases not matched to a gene: 3. Per the germline V gene, CDR1 is SGHRS and CDR2 is YFSETQ. The CDR3 DNA reads as TGCGCCAGCAGCCGGGACAGGGATAATGAGCAGTTCTTC. Amino acid sequence: CASSRDRDNEQFF.

The V and J genes are TRBV7-2 and TRBJ1-2; D is possibly TRBD1 (6 bases). The length of the CDR3 is 17 residues. Per germline, CDR1 SGHTA and CDR2 FQGNSA. Trimming removed 3 bases from V and 4 bases from J, with 21 bases in between. The CDR3 bases are TGTGCCAGCAGCTTCAATCTAGGGGGGGGCGCAGGCTATGGCTACACCTTC. It specifies CASSFNLGGGAGYGYTF.

This clone was seen only a few times. The chain has TRBV2 and TRBJ2-1; 9 bases line up with TRBD2. Per the germline V gene, CDR1 is SNHLY and CDR2 is FYNNEI. CDR3 length: 15 amino acids. The V gene end was trimmed by 2 bases and the J gene end by 4 bases; junction bases not matched to a gene: 3. CDR3 bases: TGTGCCAGCAGTGAAAGGCTAGCGGGATACAATGAGCAGTTCTTC. It codes for CASSERLAGYNEQFF.

This clone was detected once. The rearrangement uses TRBV10-1 and TRBJ2-7, with D tentatively TRBD2 (6 bases). The CDR3 spans 15 residues. Looked up from germline, CDR1 is WNHNN and CDR2 is SYGVQD (reference sequence). Trimming took 2 bases from V and 1 from J, leaving 12 bases between them. The CDR3 here is CASSEGTGGSYEQYF. The DNA for the CDR3 is TGCGCCAGCAGTGAGGGTACTGGGGGGTCCTACGAGCAGTACTTC.

As DNA, the CDR3 is TGTGCCAGCAATGGCGGTACGCAGTATTTT. Its translation is CASNGGTQYF. J is TRBJ2-3 and V is TRBV2; D gene ambiguous. Trimming took 7 bases from V and 8 from J, leaving 7 bases between them. This CDR3 is built from 10 residues. Germline V CDR1 and CDR2: SNHLY, FYNNEI.

J is TRBJ1-1 and V is TRBV10-2; D is uncertain. CDR1 and CDR2 from the germline V gene are WSHSY and SAAADI. Trimming left V 2 bases short and J 5 bases short, with 9 bases between. The CDR3 is made up of 13 amino acids. Written as DNA, the CDR3 is TGCGCCAGCAGTGAGAGGTCGGGGACTGAAGCTTTCTTT. This gives the protein CASSERSGTEAFF.

The chain couples TRBV5-1 to TRBJ2-3; no clear D. V lost 7 bases and J lost 0, with 15 bases in between. Germline lookup yields CDR1 SGHRS and CDR2 YFSETQ. The CDR3 spans 15 residues. The CDR3, as DNA: TGCGCCAGCGGTGAGCAGGCTGCTAGCACAGATACGCAGTATTTT. Amino acids: CASGEQAASTDTQYF.

J is TRBJ2-3 and V is TRBV10-3, with a weak D call TRBD1 (6 bases). CDR3 size: 15 residues. Germline CDR1 is ENHRY and CDR2 is SYGVKD. Trimming stripped 4 bases from V and 6 bases from J, with 17 bases between. The CDR3 loop reads CAISVGQGIRDTQYF. The DNA for the CDR3 is TGTGCCATCAGTGTGGGGCAGGGGATAAGGGATACGCAGTATTTT.